The sequence of this TCR beta chain was determined in a study of blood T cell repertoires in COVID-19. The data were produced by immunoSEQ multiplex PCR, yet TCRdb's version contains in-frame clones alone and is incomplete. The repertoire holds 500,000 to 600,000 clones, about 89% seen once, with less than 9% in the top ten. Trimming removed 3 bases at V and 6 bases at J, with 11 bases between. Looked up from germline, CDR1 is GTSNPN and CDR2 is SVGIG (reference sequence). The CDR3 is 12 amino acids. This receptor was taken from a woman in her fifties or sixties with COVID-19, enrolled during active disease. Sequenced input: peripheral blood. This chain uses TRBV30 with TRBJ1-2; a possible D gene is TRBD1 (5 bases). CDR3 protein: CAWSFQGDGYTF. CDR3 nucleotides: TGTGCCTGGAGCTTTCAGGGCGATGGCTACACCTTC. Full variable domain (remainder filled in from reference TRBV30 and TRBJ1-2): SQTIHQWPATLVQPVGSPLSLECTVEGTSNPNLYWYRQAAGRGLQLLFYSVGIGQISSEVPQNLSASRPQDRQFILSSKKLLLSDSGFYLCAWSFQGDGYTFGSGTRLTVV.